Described below is a single T cell receptor beta chain sequence and its context. This sample stems from a study of blood T cell repertoires in COVID-19. Study as a whole: PBMCs, B-cell-depleted T cells, or T cells provided the cDNA or gDNA that made up the material.

The V and J ends lost 6 bases and 4 bases respectively, with 10 bases between them. The CDR3 runs 13 residues. Germline V gives CDR1 MDHEN, CDR2 SYDVKM. Libraries were prepared by immunoSEQ multiplex PCR; TCRdb keeps only in-frame clonotypes and omits some of them. This sample has 180,000 or so clones, with approximately 85% found just once. This TCR came from a man in his sixties who had recovered from COVID-19. Sequences were obtained from peripheral blood. This chain uses TRBV28 with TRBJ2-1; D unclear. CDR3 in amino acids: CASSLTDYNEQFF. CDR3 DNA sequence: TGTGCCAGCAGCCTCACAGATTACAATGAGCAGTTCTTC.